Listed below are T cell receptor beta chains from one sample, sequenced in a study of T cell responses to AZD1222 COVID-19 vaccine. Measured with immunoSEQ multiplex PCR; TCRdb has only the in-frame clones, and not every one. The sample has 150,000 to 200,000 clones, 75% to 90% seen once; the top ten hold roughly 4%. The input for sequencing was peripheral blood, taken 28 days after the second dose of the MenACWY control vaccine. The receptor set was obtained from an adult who received the MenACWY meningococcal vaccine as a control. CDR3s leave out the opening cysteine and the closing phenylalanine or tryptophan. Expanded clones are given a class, and other clones once, few, many or no size at all.

V: TRBV6-5; size: -; J: TRBJ1-1; CDR3: ASSGQGDTEAF
V: TRBV24-1; size: -; J: TRBJ1-2; CDR3: ATSDFRYGYT
V: TRBV6-2/TRBV6-3; size: -; J: TRBJ1-2; CDR3: ASSYSSRSYGYT
V: TRBV6-5; size: once; J: TRBJ2-7; CDR3: ASSSERTSYEQY
V: TRBV30; size: -; J: TRBJ2-5; CDR3: AWSPSQETQY
V: TRBV28; size: once; J: TRBJ2-5; CDR3: ASSLSSGDYQTGQY
V: TRBV4-2; size: -; J: TRBJ1-1; CDR3: ASSQDQPGANTEAF
V: TRBV7-6; size: -; J: TRBJ2-6; CDR3: ASSRGSGANVLT
V: TRBV9; size: -; J: TRBJ1-5; CDR3: ASSGLQGAQH
V: TRBV14; size: -; J: TRBJ1-3; CDR3: ASSQRTGHVGNTIY
V: TRBV25-1; size: -; J: TRBJ2-1; CDR3: ASSQTSPADEQF
V: TRBV5-6; size: few; J: TRBJ2-7; CDR3: ASSLAIGGVSSYEQY
V: TRBV3-1/TRBV3-2; size: -; J: TRBJ2-1; CDR3: ASQQTSAHNEQF
V: TRBV9; size: -; J: TRBJ2-7; CDR3: ASSPRDSSYEQY
V: TRBV18; size: -; J: TRBJ2-1; CDR3: ASSPPASGRTNEQF
V: TRBV15; size: -; J: TRBJ2-7; CDR3: ATSRGRDSSYEQY
V: TRBV7-3; size: -; J: TRBJ2-2; CDR3: ASSSSPGTWVTGELF
V: TRBV28; size: -; J: TRBJ1-2; CDR3: ASGSLSLLDYGYT
V: TRBV18; size: -; J: TRBJ2-7; CDR3: ASSPGTGTYEQY
V: TRBV5-1; size: -; J: TRBJ2-1; CDR3: ASTRGSGPKSYNEQF
V: TRBV10-2; size: -; J: TRBJ2-2; CDR3: ASSSSGSPGELF
V: TRBV7-8; size: once; J: TRBJ2-3; CDR3: ASSLEMYTQY
V: TRBV6-2/TRBV6-3; size: -; J: TRBJ1-1; CDR3: ASSYRANTEAF
V: TRBV9; size: -; J: TRBJ2-7; CDR3: ASSDGGTYEQY
V: TRBV12-2; size: -; J: TRBJ2-7; CDR3: ASRLAMSGRADEQY
V: TRBV12-3/TRBV12-4; size: -; J: TRBJ1-4; CDR3: ASSLVGGEKLF
V: TRBV5-1; size: few; J: TRBJ2-2; CDR3: ASLPALGGTGELF
V: TRBV28; size: -; J: TRBJ1-1; CDR3: ASSPTGGEPEAF
V: TRBV7-3; size: few; J: TRBJ1-5; CDR3: ASSEQSGQPQH
V: TRBV28; size: -; J: TRBJ1-5; CDR3: ASNPGLWNQPQH
V: TRBV9; size: -; J: TRBJ2-7; CDR3: ASSVSWTGSHEQY
V: TRBV6-2/TRBV6-3; size: -; J: TRBJ1-1; CDR3: ASSYEANTEAF
V: TRBV19; size: -; J: TRBJ1-3; CDR3: ASSHPSAGNTIY
V: TRBV28; size: -; J: TRBJ1-6; CDR3: ASTGGGTKNSPLH
V: TRBV7-8; size: -; J: TRBJ1-2; CDR3: ASSLSGDGYT
V: TRBV24-1; size: -; J: TRBJ2-1; CDR3: ATSLAGADNEQF
V: TRBV7-2; size: -; J: TRBJ1-3; CDR3: ASSLTPGGSGNTIY
V: TRBV6-4; size: -; J: TRBJ1-5; CDR3: ASSGIENSNQPQH